This T cell receptor beta chain was obtained from a study of T cell changes during pregnancy in multiple sclerosis (dated by TCRdb to the late 2010s). Study-wide context: The study examined how the T cell repertoire changed over the course of pregnancy in women with multiple sclerosis.

The method behind the library was the immunoSEQ multiplex PCR assay. As stored in TCRdb, this immuneACCESS dataset retains in-frame rearrangements with V and J assigned. A fraction of the clones does not appear; measured against another copy, unresolved V genes explain less than half of the discrepancy, and the remainder lacks a known reason. The sample includes about 80,000 clones, with around 90% observed a single time. Clones ranked in the top ten supply approximately 0.2% of the sample. A few counts support this clone. The target of this receptor is not known. Base qualities are missing; no much larger clone stands one base away. At the junction V is shortened by 7 bases and J by 11 bases, with 20 bases in between. CDR1 is given as LNHDA and CDR2 as SQIVND, both from the germline V gene (reference sequence). Its CDR3 holds 13 amino acids, cysteine through phenylalanine. The only DNA kept is the CDR3, 39 bases in frame from the first base.

This TCR was sampled from a female donor with multiple sclerosis, enrolled in a pregnancy study. The starting material was CD4+ T cells from peripheral blood mononuclear cells, obtained before pregnancy. The chain is assembled from TRBV19 and TRBJ1-1, with no confidently assigned D gene. CDR3 region: CASILSGTLNAFF. The base sequence is TGTGCCAGTATCCTTTCGGGAACACTGAATGCTTTCTTT.